The 19 T cell receptor beta chains reported below all come from one sample, sequenced in a study of T cell repertoires in cytomegalovirus infection. These TCRs are of unknown antigen specificity. MiXCR was run by TCRdb on the reads, yielding one entry per CDR3 protein. Of around 900,000 distinct CDR3 sequences detected, 31% appear once; the ten largest clones hold 11% to 15%. The input for sequencing was cultured CD8+ T cells from PBMCs, taken from culture after CMV antigen stimulation. The receptors originated from a human donor in good health (CMV status not recorded). Some clones in this sample may be carry-over from other donors' samples.

This clonotype occurred many times. V and J are TRBV19 and TRBJ2-3, with 7 positions matching TRBD1. This CDR3 spans 16 amino acids. With V trimmed by 5 bases and J by 5 bases, 13 bases remained unmatched. Germline V gives CDR1 LNHDA, CDR2 SQIVND (reference sequence). CDR3 nucleotides: TGTGCCAGTAGTCGACGACAGGGACCCCAGCGAGATACGCAGTATTTT. As protein: CASSRRQGPQRDTQYF.

There are a few counts of this clonotype. This rearrangement joins TRBV6-5 to TRBJ1-2; tentatively, D is TRBD1 (5 bases). Germline CDR1 is MNHEY and CDR2 is SVGAGI. The CDR3 is made up of 14 amino acids. Trimming left V 4 bases short and J 4 bases short, with 13 bases between. The CDR3 DNA reads as TGTGCCAGCAGTTCCTCGGGACTGGTCTATGGCTACACCTTC. It specifies CASSSSGLVYGYTF.

The CDR3, as DNA: TGTGCCAGCAGTCCTAGCGGGGGGCCGCGGGAGCAGTACGTC. It codes for CASSPSGGPREQYV. This chain uses TRBV12-3 or TRBV12-4 with TRBJ2-7; 11 bases line up with TRBD2. Trimming cost V 5 bases and J 7 bases; bases outside gene matches: 7. This CDR3 is 14 amino acids long.

Points on this clonotype: An end of the junction differs from the germline gene, which may be a read error. V usage is TRBV9 and J usage is TRBJ2-3, with D unclear. CDR1 and CDR2 (germline): SGDLS, YYNGEE. The CDR3 covers 14 residues. CDR3 region: CASNGHGSTNTQYF. The CDR3 bases are TGTGCCAGCAATGGGCACGGTAGCACAAATACGCAGTATTTT.

This clonotype was found a few times. The V call is TRBV3-1, the J call TRBJ2-5, with D tentatively TRBD1 (6 bases). V lost 3 bases, J lost 4 bases, and 18 bases lay in between. Per germline, CDR1 LGHDT and CDR2 YNNKEL (reference sequence). There are 16 residues in the CDR3. CDR3 in DNA: TGTGCCAGCAGCCACGCCACAGGGCCAGGACGAGAGACCCAGTACTTC. It translates to CASSHATGPGRETQYF.

Regarding this clonotype: Since a much larger clone is just one base distant, this may be a read error. The rearrangement joins TRBV5-6 to TRBJ2-7; D remains ambiguous. The CDR3 contains 12 residues. Per germline, CDR1 SGHDT and CDR2 YYEEEE. Trimming removed 3 bases at V and 1 base at J, with 5 bases between. In DNA, the CDR3 is TGTGCCAGCAGCTATATTTCCTACGAGCAGTACTTC. The encoded protein is CASSYISYEQYF.

V and J are TRBV4-1 and TRBJ2-7; D possibly uses TRBD1 or TRBD2 (5 bases each). The CDR3 runs 17 residues. From germline, CDR1 is MGHRA and CDR2 YSYEKL. V was trimmed by 0 bases and J by 3 bases, leaving 18 bases between them. The CDR3 region has the DNA TGCGCCAGCAGCCAAGATCCCCTTCCGGGACCGGGCTACGAGCAGTACTTC. It encodes CASSQDPLPGPGYEQYF.

V usage is TRBV10-3 and J usage is TRBJ2-3; the D gene is possibly TRBD2 (7 bases). This CDR3 region has 16 residues. Trimming pared 4 bases from V and 2 bases from J, leaving 16 bases between. Looked up from germline, CDR1 is ENHRY and CDR2 is SYGVKD. CDR3 sequence reads: CAISGEGGAPTDTQYF. The CDR3 nucleotides are TGTGCCATCAGTGGGGAAGGGGGGGCTCCCACAGATACGCAGTATTTT.

CDR3 sequence: CASSLREAGGNSPLHF. CDR3 coding DNA: TGTGCCAGCAGCTTACGGGAGGCAGGGGGCAATTCACCCCTCCACTTT. The chain links TRBV13 to TRBJ1-6; 8 positions agree with TRBD1. Germline trimming cut 2 bases from V and 7 bases from J; bases unmatched to any gene: 7. This CDR3 spans 16 amino acids. The germline CDR1 and CDR2 sequences are PRHDT and FYEKMQ (reference sequence).

This clonotype occurred many times. The chain uses TRBV7-2 and TRBJ2-5, with 15 bases matching TRBD2. Trimming at V came to 5 bases and at J to 4 bases, leaving 5 bases not matched to a gene. Germline lookup yields CDR1 SGHTA and CDR2 FQGNSA. This CDR3 has 16 residues. CDR3 amino acids: CASSAGLAGGRETQYF. The DNA for the CDR3 is TGTGCCAGCAGCGCGGGACTAGCGGGGGGCCGAGAGACCCAGTACTTC.

J is TRBJ2-5 and V is TRBV29-1; 11 bases are shared with TRBD1. Germline-derived CDR1 and CDR2 are SQVTM and ANQGSEA. The CDR3 extends over 14 amino acids. V gave up 6 bases and J gave up 1 base; unmatched junction bases: 4. Written as DNA, the CDR3 is TGCAGCGTCTCAGGGACAGGGGGCCAAGAGACCCAGTACTTC. The encoded protein is CSVSGTGGQETQYF. The full variable domain, completed using reference TRBV29-1 and TRBJ2-5, is SAVISQKPSRDICQRGTSLTIQCQVDSQVTMMFWYRQQPGQSLTLIATANQGSEATYESGFVIDKFPISRPNLTFSTLTVSNMSPEDSSIYLCSVSGTGGQETQYFGPGTRLLVL.

V and J are TRBV19 and TRBJ2-3; 7 bases match TRBD2. The germline V gene has CDR1 LNHDA and CDR2 SQIVND (reference sequence). The junction had 5 bases not matched to a gene; V was cut back by 9 bases and J by 2 bases. This CDR3 has 13 residues. The CDR3 DNA sequence: TGTGCCAGCCGGGACTACGACACAGATACGCAGTATTTT. This gives the protein CASRDYDTDTQYF. The full variable domain, completed using reference TRBV19 and TRBJ2-3, is DGGITQSPKYLFRKEGQNVTLSCEQNLNHDAMYWYRQDPGQGLRLIYYSQIVNDFQKGDIAEGYSVSREKKESFPLTVTSAQKNPTAFYLCASRDYDTDTQYFGPGTRLTVL.

A word on this clonotype: Relative to the germline gene, one junction end is altered; a read error may explain this. The chain joins TRBV7-6 to TRBJ2-2; maybe TRBD1 (5 bases). The CDR3 totals 14 residues. Germline loops: CDR1 SGHVS, CDR2 FNYEAQ. The CDR3 nucleotides read TGTGCTAGCAGCCCCCCCGACAGTGCCGGGGAGCTGTTTTTT. Its protein is CASSPPDSAGELFF.

This clonotype was seen a handful of times. V gene TRBV12-3 or TRBV12-4 combines with J gene TRBJ2-2, with a possible D match to TRBD1 (6 bases). The CDR3 is 14 residues long. The V end was cut by 3 bases, the J end by 7 bases, with 12 bases between. The CDR3 coding sequence is TGTGCCAGCAGTTTTGCAGGGGACCTCGGGGAGCTGTTTTTT. It is translated as CASSFAGDLGELFF.

This chain links TRBV6-1 with TRBJ2-2; D not resolved. The length of the CDR3 is 13 residues. The V end lost 5 bases, the J end lost 0 bases, and 4 bases lay between the germline ends. Germline assignment: CDR1 MNHNS and CDR2 SASEGT. In nucleotides, the CDR3 is TGTGCCAGCAGTCAACCGAACACCGGGGAGCTGTTTTTT. Translating it yields CASSQPNTGELFF.

This clonotype was picked up a small number of times. The chain couples TRBV7-8 to TRBJ2-5, with D perhaps matching TRBD2 (5 bases). Trimming took off 6 bases at V and 1 base at J, with 15 bases between the two ends. From germline, CDR1 is SGHVS and CDR2 FQNEAQ. CDR3 length: 15 amino acids. DNA for the CDR3: TGTGCCAGCAGTTCGAGGGAGTGGGGCCAAGAGACCCAGTACTTC. Its protein product is CASSSREWGQETQYF.

About this clonotype itself: Possible read error: a much larger clone is one base away. This chain joins TRBV28 and TRBJ2-2; D may correspond to TRBD1 or TRBD2 (5 bases each). Looked up from germline, CDR1 is MDHEN and CDR2 is SYDVKM. The CDR3 is 19 residues long. This chain's CDR3 is CASSLTSERGRANTGERFF. CDR3 DNA: TGTGCCAGCAGTTTAACAAGTGAGCGTGGCAGGGCGAACACCGGGGAGCGGTTTTTT.

This clonotype has just a few counts. This chain connects TRBV13 to TRBJ2-7; D assignment may be TRBD1 or TRBD2 (5 bases each). The germline V gene encodes CDR1 PRHDT and CDR2 FYEKMQ (reference sequence). This CDR3 comprises 16 residues. The V end lost 0 bases, the J end lost 3 bases, and 15 bases lay between the germline ends. CDR3: CASSLGGAGWGYEQYF. The DNA of the CDR3 is TGTGCCAGCAGCTTAGGCGGGGCAGGGTGGGGCTACGAGCAGTACTTC.

This clonotype occurred many times. The chain carries TRBV7-9 and TRBJ2-2; maybe TRBD2 (5 bases). The CDR3 covers 14 residues. Germline V gene lookup returns CDR1 SEHNR and CDR2 FQNEAQ (reference sequence). The V and J ends lost 5 bases and 4 bases respectively, with 11 bases between them. Here the CDR3 reads CASSPVGSTGELFF. The DNA for the CDR3 is TGTGCCAGCAGCCCCGTAGGGAGCACCGGGGAGCTGTTTTTT.